This T cell receptor beta chain was documented in a study of blood T cell repertoires in COVID-19. Turning to the study itself: T cells, B-cell-depleted T cells, or PBMCs supplied cDNA or gDNA.

Sequencing was performed with immunoSEQ multiplex PCR; in TCRdb, only in-frame clones are kept and a portion is missing. The repertoire holds approximately 100,000 clones, 85% seen once, with less than 2% in the top ten. J lost 0 bases, V lost 6 bases, and 9 bases had no gene match. The CDR3 is made up of 18 amino acids. Germline CDR1 and CDR2: MNHEY and SVGEGT. The chain uses TRBV6-2 or TRBV6-3 and TRBJ2-5; 14 nucleotides line up with TRBD2. The sequenced sample consisted of peripheral blood. The TCR comes from a woman in her 70s with active or convalescent COVID-19. In DNA, the CDR3 is TGTGCCAGCAGCACCGGACTAGCGGGGGGCCAGTACCAAGAGACCCAGTACTTC. Translation: CASSTGLAGGQYQETQYF.